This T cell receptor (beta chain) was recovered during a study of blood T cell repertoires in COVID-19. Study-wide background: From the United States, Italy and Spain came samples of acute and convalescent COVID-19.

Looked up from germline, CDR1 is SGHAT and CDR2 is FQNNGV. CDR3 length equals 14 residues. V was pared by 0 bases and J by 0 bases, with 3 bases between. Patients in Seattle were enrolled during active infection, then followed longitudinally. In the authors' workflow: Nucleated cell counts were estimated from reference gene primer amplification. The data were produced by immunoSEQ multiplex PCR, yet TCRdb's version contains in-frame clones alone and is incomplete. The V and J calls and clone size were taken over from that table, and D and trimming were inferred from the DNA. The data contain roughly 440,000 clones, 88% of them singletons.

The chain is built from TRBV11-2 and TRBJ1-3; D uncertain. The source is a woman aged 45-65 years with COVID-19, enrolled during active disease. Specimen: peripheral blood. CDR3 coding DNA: TGTGCCAGCAGCTTAGAGCGCTCTGGAAACACCATATATTTT. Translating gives CASSLERSGNTIYF.